This TCR beta chain was sequenced during a study of blood T cell repertoires in COVID-19. Profiling relied on immunoSEQ multiplex PCR, and the TCRdb table lists in-frame clones only, not all of them. The repertoire has about 210,000 clones, under 90% of them found once; the top ten carry 8% to 9.5%. This receptor was identified in a woman in her fifties or sixties with acute COVID-19. The sample comprised PBMCs or T cells enriched from blood (not recorded which).

CDR3 DNA: TGTGCCAGCAGTGGGCCAGGCGCTACCGCTAGCACAGATACGCAGTATTTT. Translation: CASSGPGATASTDTQYF. V is TRBV2 and J is TRBJ2-3, with no clear D. V lost 4 bases to trimming and J lost 0 bases, with 17 bases between them. CDR1 is SNHLY and CDR2 is FYNNEI in the germline V gene. This CDR3 has 17 amino acids.